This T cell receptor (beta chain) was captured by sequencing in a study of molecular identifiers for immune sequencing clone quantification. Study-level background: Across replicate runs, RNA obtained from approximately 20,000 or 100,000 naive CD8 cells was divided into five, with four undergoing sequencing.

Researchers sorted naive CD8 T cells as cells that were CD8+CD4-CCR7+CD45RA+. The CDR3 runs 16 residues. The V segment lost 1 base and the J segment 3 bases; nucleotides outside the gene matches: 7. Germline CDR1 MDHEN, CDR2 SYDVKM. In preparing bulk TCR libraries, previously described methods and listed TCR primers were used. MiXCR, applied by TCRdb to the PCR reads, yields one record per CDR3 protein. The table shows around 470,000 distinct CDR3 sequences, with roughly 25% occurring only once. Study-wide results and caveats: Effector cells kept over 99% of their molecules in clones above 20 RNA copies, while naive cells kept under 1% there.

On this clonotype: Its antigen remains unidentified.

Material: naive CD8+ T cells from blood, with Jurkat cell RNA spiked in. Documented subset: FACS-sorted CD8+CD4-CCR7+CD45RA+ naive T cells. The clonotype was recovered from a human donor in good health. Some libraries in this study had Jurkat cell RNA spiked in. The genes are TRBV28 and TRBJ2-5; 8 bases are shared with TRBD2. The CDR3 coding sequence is TGTGCCAGCAGTTTATCGTTAATACTAGCGGAAGAGACCCAGTACTTC. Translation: CASSLSLILAEETQYF.